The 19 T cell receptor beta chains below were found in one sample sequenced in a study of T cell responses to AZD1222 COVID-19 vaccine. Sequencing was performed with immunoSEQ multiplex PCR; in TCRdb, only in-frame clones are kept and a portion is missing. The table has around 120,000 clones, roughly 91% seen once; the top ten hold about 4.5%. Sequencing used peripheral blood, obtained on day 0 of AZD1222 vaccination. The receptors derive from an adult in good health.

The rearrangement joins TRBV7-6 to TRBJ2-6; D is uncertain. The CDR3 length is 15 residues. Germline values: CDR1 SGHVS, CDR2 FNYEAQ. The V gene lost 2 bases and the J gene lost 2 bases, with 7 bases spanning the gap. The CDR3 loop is CASSLLITGANVLTF. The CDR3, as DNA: TGTGCCAGCAGCTTACTCATTACTGGGGCCAACGTCCTGACTTTC.

The CDR3 DNA follows: TGTGCCAGCAGCTGGACGTCTAGTGGGGAGACCCAGTACTTC. It codes for CASSWTSSGETQYF. V gene TRBV7-2 combines with J gene TRBJ2-5; D is undetermined. V was cut by 4 bases and J by 5 bases, with 14 bases left in between. CDR1 and CDR2 from the germline V gene are SGHTA and FQGNSA. The CDR3 totals 14 residues.

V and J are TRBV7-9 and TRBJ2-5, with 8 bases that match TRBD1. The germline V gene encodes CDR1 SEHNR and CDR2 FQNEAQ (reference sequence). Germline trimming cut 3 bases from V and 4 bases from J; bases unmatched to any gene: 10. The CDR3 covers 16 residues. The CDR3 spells CASSFFLQGGPETQYF. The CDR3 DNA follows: TGTGCCAGCAGCTTTTTCCTACAGGGGGGCCCAGAGACCCAGTACTTC.

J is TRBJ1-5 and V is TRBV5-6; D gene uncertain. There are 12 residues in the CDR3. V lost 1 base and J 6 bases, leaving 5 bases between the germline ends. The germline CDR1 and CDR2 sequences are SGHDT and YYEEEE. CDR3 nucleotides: TGTGCCAGCAGCTTGACGGGTCAGCCCCAGCATTTT. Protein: CASSLTGQPQHF.

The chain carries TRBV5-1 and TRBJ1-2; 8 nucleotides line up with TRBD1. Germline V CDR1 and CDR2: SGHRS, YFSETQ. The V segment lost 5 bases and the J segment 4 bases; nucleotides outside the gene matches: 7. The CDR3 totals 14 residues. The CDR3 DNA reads TGCGCCAGCAGTGGCAGGGGGCTCCTCTATGGCTACACCTTC. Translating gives CASSGRGLLYGYTF. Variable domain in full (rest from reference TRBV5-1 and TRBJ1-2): KAGVTQTPRYLIKTRGQQVTLSCSPISGHRSVSWYQQTPGQGLQFLFEYFSETQRNKGNFPGRFSGRQFSNSRSEMNVSTLELGDSALYLCASSGRGLLYGYTFGSGTRLTVV.

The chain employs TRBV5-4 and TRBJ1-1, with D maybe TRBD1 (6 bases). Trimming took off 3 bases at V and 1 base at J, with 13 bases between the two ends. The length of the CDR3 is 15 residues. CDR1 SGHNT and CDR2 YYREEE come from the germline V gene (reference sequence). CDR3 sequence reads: CASSSRDKWNTEAFF. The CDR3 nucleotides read TGTGCCAGCAGCTCCCGGGACAAATGGAACACTGAAGCTTTCTTT.

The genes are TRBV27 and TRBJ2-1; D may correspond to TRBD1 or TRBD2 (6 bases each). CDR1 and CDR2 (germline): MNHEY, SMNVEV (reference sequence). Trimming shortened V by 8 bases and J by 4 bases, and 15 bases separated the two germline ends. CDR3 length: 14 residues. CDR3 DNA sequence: TGTGCCAGCTATAGACTAGGGGGGTACAATGAGCAGTTCTTC. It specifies CASYRLGGYNEQFF.

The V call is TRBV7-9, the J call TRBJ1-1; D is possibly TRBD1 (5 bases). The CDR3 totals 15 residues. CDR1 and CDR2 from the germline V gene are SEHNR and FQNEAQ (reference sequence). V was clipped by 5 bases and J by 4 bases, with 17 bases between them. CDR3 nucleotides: TGTGCCAGCAGCGCACGAAAGGGGACGGGCACTGAAGCTTTCTTT. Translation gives CASSARKGTGTEAFF.

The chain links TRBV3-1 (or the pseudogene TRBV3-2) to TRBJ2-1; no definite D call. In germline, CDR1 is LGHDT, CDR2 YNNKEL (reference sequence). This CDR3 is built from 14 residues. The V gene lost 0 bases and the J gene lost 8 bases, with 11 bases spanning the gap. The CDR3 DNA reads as TGTGCCAGCAGCCAAGATTTAGTGGCCCATGAGCAGTTCTTC. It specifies CASSQDLVAHEQFF.

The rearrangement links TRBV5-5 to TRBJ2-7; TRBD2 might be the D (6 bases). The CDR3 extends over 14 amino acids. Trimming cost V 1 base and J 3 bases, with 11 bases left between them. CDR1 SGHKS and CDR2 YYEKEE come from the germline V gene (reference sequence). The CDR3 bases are TGTGCCAGCAGCTTGTTCCTGGGGGGCTACGAGCAGTACTTC. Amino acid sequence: CASSLFLGGYEQYF.

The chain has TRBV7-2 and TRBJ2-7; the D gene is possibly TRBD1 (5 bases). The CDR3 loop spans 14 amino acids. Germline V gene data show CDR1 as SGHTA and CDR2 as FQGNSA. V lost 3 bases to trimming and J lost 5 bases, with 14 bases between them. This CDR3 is CASSFMTVSNEQYF. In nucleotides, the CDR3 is TGTGCCAGCAGCTTCATGACAGTTAGTAACGAGCAGTACTTC.

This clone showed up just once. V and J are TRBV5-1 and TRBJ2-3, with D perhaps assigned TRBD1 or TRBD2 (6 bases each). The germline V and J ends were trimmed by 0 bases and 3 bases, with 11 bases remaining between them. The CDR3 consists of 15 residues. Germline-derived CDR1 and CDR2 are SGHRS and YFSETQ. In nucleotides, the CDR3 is TGCGCCAGCAGCTTGGGGGGGGCCGAGACAGATACGCAGTATTTT. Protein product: CASSLGGAETDTQYF.

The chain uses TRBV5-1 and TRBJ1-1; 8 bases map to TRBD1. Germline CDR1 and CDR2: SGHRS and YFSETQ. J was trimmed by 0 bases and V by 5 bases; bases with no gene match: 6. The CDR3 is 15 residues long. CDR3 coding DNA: TGCGCCAGCAGGCCTGGACAGGGTTTGAACACTGAAGCTTTCTTT. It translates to CASRPGQGLNTEAFF.

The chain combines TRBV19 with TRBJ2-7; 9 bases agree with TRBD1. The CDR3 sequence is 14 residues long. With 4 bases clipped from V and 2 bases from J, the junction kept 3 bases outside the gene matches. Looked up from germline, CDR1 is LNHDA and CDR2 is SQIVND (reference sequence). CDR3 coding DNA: TGTGCCAGTAGTACCGGGACAGGGACCTACGAGCAGTACTTC. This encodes CASSTGTGTYEQYF.

The CDR3: CASSEGLGRDSSYEQYF. The CDR3, as DNA: TGCGCCAGCAGTGAGGGTCTAGGCCGGGACAGCTCCTACGAGCAGTACTTC. The rearrangement joins TRBV10-1 to TRBJ2-7; 7 nucleotides line up with TRBD1. Germline lookup yields CDR1 WNHNN and CDR2 SYGVQD (reference sequence). The ends lost 2 bases at V and 0 bases at J; junction bases unmatched: 10. CDR3 length: 17 residues.

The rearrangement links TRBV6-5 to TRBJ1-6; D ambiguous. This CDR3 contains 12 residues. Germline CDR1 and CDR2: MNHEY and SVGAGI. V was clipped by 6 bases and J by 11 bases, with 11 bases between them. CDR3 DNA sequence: TGTGCCAGCAGCCAATCCGGGGCACCCCTCCACTTT. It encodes CASSQSGAPLHF.

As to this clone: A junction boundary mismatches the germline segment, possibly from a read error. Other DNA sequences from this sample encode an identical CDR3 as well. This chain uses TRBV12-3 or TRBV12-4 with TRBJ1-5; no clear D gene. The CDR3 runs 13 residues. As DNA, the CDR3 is TGTGCCAGCAGTCTAGCGGAAAATCAGCCCCAGCATTTT. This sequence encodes CASSLAENQPQHF.

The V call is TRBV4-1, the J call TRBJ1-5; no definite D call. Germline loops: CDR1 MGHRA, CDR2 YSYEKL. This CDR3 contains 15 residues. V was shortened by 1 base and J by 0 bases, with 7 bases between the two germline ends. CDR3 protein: CASSQVPNSNQPQHF. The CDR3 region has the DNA TGCGCCAGCAGCCAAGTCCCGAATAGCAATCAGCCCCAGCATTTT.

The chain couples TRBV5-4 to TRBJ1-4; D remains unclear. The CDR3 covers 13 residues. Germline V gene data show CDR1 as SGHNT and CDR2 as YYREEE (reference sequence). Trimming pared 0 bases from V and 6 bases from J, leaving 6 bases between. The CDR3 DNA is TGTGCCAGCAGCTTGGCCTTGGATGAAAAACTGTTTTTT. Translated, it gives CASSLALDEKLFF.